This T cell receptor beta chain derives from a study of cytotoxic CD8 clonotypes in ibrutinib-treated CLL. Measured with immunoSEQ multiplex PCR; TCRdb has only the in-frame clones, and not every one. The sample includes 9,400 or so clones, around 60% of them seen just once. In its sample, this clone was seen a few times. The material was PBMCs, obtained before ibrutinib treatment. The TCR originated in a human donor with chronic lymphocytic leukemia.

The DNA for the CDR3 is TGTGCCATCAGAGATGACAGGGCAGCGCAGTATTTT. Its translation is CAIRDDRAAQYF. The rearrangement uses TRBV10-3 and TRBJ2-3, with TRBD1 identical over 7 bases. The V segment lost 6 bases and the J segment 10 bases; nucleotides outside the gene matches: 7. The CDR3 has 12 residues. Per the germline V gene, CDR1 is ENHRY and CDR2 is SYGVKD.